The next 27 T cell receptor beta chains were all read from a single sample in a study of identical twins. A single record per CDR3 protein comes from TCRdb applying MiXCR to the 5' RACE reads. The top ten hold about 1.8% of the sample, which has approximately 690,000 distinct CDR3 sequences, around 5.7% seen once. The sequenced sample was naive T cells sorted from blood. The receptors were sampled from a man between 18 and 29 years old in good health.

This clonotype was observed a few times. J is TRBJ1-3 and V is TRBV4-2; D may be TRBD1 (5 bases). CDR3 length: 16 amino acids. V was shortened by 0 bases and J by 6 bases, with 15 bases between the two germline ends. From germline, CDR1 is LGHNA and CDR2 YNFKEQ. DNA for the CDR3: TGTGCCAGCAGCCAAGATCCGGGGGTGAAACTAAACACCATATATTTT. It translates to CASSQDPGVKLNTIYF.

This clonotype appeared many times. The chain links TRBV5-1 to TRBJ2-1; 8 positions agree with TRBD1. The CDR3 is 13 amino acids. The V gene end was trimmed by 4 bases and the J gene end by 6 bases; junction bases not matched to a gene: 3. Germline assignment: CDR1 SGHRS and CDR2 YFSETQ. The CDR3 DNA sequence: TGCGCCAGCAGCCGGGGGACAGGCAATGAGCAGTTCTTC. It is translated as CASSRGTGNEQFF.

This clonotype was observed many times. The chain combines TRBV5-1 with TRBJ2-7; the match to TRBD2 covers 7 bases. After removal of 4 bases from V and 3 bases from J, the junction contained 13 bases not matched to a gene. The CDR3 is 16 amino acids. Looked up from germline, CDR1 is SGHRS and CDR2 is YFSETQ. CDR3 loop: CASSPGKGGVDYEQYF. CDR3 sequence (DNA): TGCGCCAGCAGCCCCGGGAAGGGAGGGGTAGACTACGAGCAGTACTTC.

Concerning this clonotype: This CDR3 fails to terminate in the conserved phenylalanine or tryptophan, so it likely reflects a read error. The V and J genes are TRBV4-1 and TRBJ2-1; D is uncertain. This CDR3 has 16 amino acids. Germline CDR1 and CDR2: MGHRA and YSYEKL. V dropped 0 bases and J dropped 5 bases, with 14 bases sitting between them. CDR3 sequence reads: CASSQDLVIRNNEQFS. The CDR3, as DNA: TGCGCCAGCAGCCAAGATTTGGTGATTCGGAACAATGAGCAGTTCTCC.

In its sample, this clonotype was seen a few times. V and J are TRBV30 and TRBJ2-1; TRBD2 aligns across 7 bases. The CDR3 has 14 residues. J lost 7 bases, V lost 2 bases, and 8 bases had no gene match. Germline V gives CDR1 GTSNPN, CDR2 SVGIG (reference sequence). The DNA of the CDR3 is TGTGCCTGGAGTTCGTGGGAGGGCTGGAATGAGCAGTTCTTC. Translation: CAWSSWEGWNEQFF.

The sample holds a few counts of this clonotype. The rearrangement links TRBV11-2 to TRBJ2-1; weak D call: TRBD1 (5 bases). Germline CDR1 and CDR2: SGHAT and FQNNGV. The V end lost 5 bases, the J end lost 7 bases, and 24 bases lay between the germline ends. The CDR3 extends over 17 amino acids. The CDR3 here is CASSPISAGLYLNEQFF. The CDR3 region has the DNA TGTGCCAGCAGCCCTATATCGGCAGGGTTATATTTGAATGAGCAGTTCTTC.

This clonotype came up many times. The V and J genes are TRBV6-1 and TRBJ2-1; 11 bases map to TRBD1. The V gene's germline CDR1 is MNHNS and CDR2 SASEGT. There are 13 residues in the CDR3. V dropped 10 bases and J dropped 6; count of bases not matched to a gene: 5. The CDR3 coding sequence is TGTGCCACCTCGGACAGGGGGCCCAATGAGCAGTTCTTC. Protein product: CATSDRGPNEQFF.

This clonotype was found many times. The CDR3 region has the DNA TGCGCCAGCAGCTGGAAAGACAGGACTCAGACTGAAGCTTTCTTT. Protein product: CASSWKDRTQTEAFF. This chain joins TRBV5-1 and TRBJ1-1, with a weak D call TRBD1 (6 bases). The CDR3 loop spans 15 amino acids. V shed 3 bases and J shed 5 bases, with 17 bases lying between them. From germline, CDR1 is SGHRS and CDR2 YFSETQ.

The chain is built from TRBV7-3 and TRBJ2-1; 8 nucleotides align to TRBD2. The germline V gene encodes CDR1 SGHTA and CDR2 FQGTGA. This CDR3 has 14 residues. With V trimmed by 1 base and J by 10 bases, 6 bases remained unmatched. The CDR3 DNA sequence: TGTGCCAGCAGCTTAAACGGGAGGGAGGCCGAGCAGTTCTTC. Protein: CASSLNGREAEQFF.

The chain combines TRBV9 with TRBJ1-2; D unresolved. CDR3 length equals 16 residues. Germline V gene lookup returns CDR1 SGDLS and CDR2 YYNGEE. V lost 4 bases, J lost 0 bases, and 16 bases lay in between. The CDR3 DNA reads TGTGCCAGCAGCCAAACTCAAGGCTTTACTAACTATGGCTACACCTTC. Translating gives CASSQTQGFTNYGYTF. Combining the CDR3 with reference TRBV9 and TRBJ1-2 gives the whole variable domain DSGVTQTPKHLITATGQRVTLRCSPRSGDLSVYWYQQSLDQGLQFLIQYYNGEERAKGNILERFSAQQFPDLHSELNLSSLELGDSALYFCASSQTQGFTNYGYTFGSGTRLTVV.

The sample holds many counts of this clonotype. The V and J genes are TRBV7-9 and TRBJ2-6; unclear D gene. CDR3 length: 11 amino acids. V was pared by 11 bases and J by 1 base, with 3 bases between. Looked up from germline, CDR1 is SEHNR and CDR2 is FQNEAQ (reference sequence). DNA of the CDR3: TGTGCCGCATCTGGGGCCAACGTCCTGACTTTC. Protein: CAASGANVLTF.

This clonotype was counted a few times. CDR3 protein: CASSFDGSEAFF. CDR3 in DNA: TGTGCCAGTAGTTTCGACGGGAGTGAAGCTTTCTTT. J is TRBJ1-1 and V is TRBV19; D not certain. V dropped 5 bases and J dropped 7 bases, with 11 bases sitting between them. CDR3 length: 12 amino acids. Germline assignment: CDR1 LNHDA and CDR2 SQIVND (reference sequence).

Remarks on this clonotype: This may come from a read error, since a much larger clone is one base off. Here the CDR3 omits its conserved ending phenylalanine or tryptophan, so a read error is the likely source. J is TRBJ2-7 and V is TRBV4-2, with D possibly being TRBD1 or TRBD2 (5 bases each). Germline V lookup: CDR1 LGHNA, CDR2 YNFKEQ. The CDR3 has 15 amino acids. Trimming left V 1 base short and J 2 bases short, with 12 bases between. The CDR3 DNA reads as TGTGCCAGCAGCCAAGCGGGGCGGGTAGCCTACGAGCAGTACTAC. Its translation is CASSQAGRVAYEQYY.

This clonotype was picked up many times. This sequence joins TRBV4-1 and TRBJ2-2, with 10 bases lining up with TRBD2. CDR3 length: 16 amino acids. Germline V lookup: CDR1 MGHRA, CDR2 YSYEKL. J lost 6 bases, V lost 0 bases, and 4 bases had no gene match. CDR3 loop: CASSQELAGVAGELFF. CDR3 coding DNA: TGCGCCAGCAGCCAAGAGCTAGCGGGAGTGGCCGGGGAGCTGTTTTTT.

For the CDR3, the DNA is TGTGCCAGCAGCTTATCAGGGAACTCCTACGAGCAGTACTTC. Translating it yields CASSLSGNSYEQYF. V usage is TRBV11-2 and J usage is TRBJ2-7; possible D gene TRBD1, 5 bases. Trimming pared 2 bases from V and 0 bases from J, leaving 8 bases between. The CDR3 spans 14 residues. The germline V gene has CDR1 SGHAT and CDR2 FQNNGV.

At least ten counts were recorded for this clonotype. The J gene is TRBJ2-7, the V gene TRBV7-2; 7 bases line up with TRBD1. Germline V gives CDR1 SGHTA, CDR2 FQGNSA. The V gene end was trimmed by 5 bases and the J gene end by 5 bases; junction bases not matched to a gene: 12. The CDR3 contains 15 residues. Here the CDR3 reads CASSTPQGISHEQYF. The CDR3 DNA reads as TGTGCCAGCAGCACCCCACAGGGGATTTCCCACGAGCAGTACTTC.

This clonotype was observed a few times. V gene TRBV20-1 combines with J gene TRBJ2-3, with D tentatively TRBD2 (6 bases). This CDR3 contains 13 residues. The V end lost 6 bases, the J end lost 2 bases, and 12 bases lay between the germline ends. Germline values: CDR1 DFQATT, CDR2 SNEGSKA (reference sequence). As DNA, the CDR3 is TGCAGTGCCGCGGGGCAGCTCACAGATACGCAGTATTTT. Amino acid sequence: CSAAGQLTDTQYF.

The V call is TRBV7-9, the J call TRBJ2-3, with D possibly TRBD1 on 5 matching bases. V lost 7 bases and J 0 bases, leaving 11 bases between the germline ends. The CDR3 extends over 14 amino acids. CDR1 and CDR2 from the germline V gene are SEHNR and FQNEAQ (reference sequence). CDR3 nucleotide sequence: TGTGCCAGCAATGGGGCCGCGAGCACAGATACGCAGTATTTT. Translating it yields CASNGAASTDTQYF.

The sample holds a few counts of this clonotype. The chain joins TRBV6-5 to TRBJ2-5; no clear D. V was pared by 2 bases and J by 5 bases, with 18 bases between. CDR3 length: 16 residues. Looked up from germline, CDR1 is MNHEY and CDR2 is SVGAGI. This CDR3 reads CASSYLTPNLGETQYF. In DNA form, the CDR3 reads TGTGCCAGCAGTTACCTTACACCAAACCTTGGGGAGACCCAGTACTTC.

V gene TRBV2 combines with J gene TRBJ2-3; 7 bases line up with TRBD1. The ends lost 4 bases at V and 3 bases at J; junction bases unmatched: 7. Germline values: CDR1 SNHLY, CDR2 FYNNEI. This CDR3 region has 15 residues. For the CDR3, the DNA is TGTGCCAGCAGTGTGGCGACAGGGTCAACAGATACGCAGTATTTT. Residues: CASSVATGSTDTQYF. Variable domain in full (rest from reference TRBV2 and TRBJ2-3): EPEVTQTPSHQVTQMGQEVILRCVPISNHLYFYWYRQILGQKVEFLVSFYNNEISEKSEIFDDQFSVERPDGSNFTLKIRSTKLEDSAMYFCASSVATGSTDTQYFGPGTRLTVL.

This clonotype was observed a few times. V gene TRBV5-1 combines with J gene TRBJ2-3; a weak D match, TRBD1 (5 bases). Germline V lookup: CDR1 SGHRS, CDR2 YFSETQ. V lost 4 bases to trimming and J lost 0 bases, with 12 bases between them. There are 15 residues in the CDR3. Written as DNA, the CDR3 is TGCGCCAGCAGCGAGACAGTCTCTAGCACAGATACGCAGTATTTT. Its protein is CASSETVSSTDTQYF.

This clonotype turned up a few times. For the CDR3, the DNA is TGCGCCAGCAGCTACACGGGGGCAGAGACCCAGTACTTC. It translates to CASSYTGAETQYF. The chain is built from TRBV5-1 and TRBJ2-5; the D gene could be TRBD1 or TRBD2 (6 bases each). The CDR3 sequence is 13 residues long. Germline V gene data show CDR1 as SGHRS and CDR2 as YFSETQ. The V gene lost 3 bases and the J gene lost 4 bases, with 10 bases spanning the gap.

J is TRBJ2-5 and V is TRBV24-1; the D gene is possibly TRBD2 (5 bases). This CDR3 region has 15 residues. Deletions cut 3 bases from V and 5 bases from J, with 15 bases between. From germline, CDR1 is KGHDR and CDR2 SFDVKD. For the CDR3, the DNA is TGTGCCACCAGTGATCCACGGGGATCGGGGGAGACCCAGTACTTC. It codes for CATSDPRGSGETQYF.

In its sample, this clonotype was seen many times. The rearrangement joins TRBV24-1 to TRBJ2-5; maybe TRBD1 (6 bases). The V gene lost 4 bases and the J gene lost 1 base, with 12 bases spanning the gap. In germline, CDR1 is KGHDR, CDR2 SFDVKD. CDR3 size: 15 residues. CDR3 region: CATSEPGQPQETQYF. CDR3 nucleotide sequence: TGTGCCACCAGTGAACCCGGACAGCCCCAAGAGACCCAGTACTTC.

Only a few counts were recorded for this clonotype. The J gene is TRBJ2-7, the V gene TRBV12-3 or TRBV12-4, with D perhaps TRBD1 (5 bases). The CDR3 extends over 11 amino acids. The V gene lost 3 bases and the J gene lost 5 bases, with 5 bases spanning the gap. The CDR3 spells CASSLGHEQYV. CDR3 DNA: TGTGCCAGCAGTTTGGGGCACGAGCAGTACGTC.

CDR3 in amino acids: CASSLARPTSGRAKLSDTQYF. CDR3 nucleotide sequence: TGTGCCAGCAGCTTAGCAAGACCTACTAGCGGGAGGGCAAAACTATCAGATACGCAGTATTTT. This chain uses TRBV7-2 with TRBJ2-3, with 13 bases matching TRBD2. The J segment lost 4 bases and the V segment lost 0 bases, leaving 16 bases of the junction unmatched. The CDR3 sequence is 21 residues long. The germline CDR1 and CDR2 sequences are SGHTA and FQGNSA.

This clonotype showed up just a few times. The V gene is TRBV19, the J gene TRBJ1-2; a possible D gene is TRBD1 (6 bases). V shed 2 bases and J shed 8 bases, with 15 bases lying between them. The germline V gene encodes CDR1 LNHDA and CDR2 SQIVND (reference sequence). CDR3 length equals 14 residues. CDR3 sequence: CASSIRTGHGGYTF. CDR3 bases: TGTGCCAGTAGTATAAGGACGGGACATGGCGGCTACACCTTC. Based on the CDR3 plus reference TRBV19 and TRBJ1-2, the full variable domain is DGGITQSPKYLFRKEGQNVTLSCEQNLNHDAMYWYRQDPGQGLRLIYYSQIVNDFQKGDIAEGYSVSREKKESFPLTVTSAQKNPTAFYLCASSIRTGHGGYTFGSGTRLTVV.